These T cell receptor beta chains were read from a single sample in a study of T-cell reconstitution after alpha-beta-depleted transplantation in children. MiXCR, run by TCRdb on the PCR reads, gives a single entry per CDR3 protein. The data show some 240,000 distinct CDR3 sequences, with about 8.8% seen just once and over 4.5% held by the top ten. Specimen: PBMCs from the stem cell graft donor, collected from the stem cell graft. The origin of the receptors is a human donor who donated a stem cell graft to a child with SCID. CDR3s include the opening cysteine and the closing phenylalanine or tryptophan. A D gene is named only where the DNA matches it firmly. Clone size is given for some rows only: seen once, a few or many times, or a class if the clone is expanded.

V gene: TRBV29-1
D gene: .
J gene: TRBJ1-1
clone size: many
CDR3 protein: CSVGRAARYEAFF
CDR3 DNA: TGCAGCGTGGGGAGGGCGGCCCGTTATGAAGCTTTCTTT

V gene: TRBV7-2
D gene: .
J gene: TRBJ1-2
clone size: .
CDR3 protein: CASSPPGGGTYGYTF
CDR3 DNA: TGTGCCAGCAGCCCACCTGGGGGGGGGACCTATGGCTACACCTTC

V gene: TRBV5-1
D gene: TRBD1
J gene: TRBJ1-5
clone size: many
CDR3 protein: CASSLQGENQPQHF
CDR3 DNA: TGCGCCAGCAGCTTGCAGGGGGAAAATCAGCCCCAGCATTTT

V gene: TRBV5-1
D gene: TRBD1
J gene: TRBJ2-3
clone size: few
CDR3 protein: CASYRGVLDRGPDTQYF
CDR3 DNA: TGCGCCAGTTACCGAGGGGTTTTGGACAGGGGGCCAGATACGCAGTATTTT

V gene: TRBV29-1
D gene: .
J gene: TRBJ1-3
clone size: many
CDR3 protein: CSVEDPGNTIYF
CDR3 DNA: TGCAGCGTTGAAGACCCCGGAAACACCATATATTTT

V gene: TRBV7-9
D gene: .
J gene: TRBJ2-4
clone size: once
CDR3 protein: CASSSVWEKNIQYF
CDR3 DNA: TGTGCCAGCAGTAGTGTTTGGGAAAAAAACATTCAGTACTTC

V gene: TRBV7-9
D gene: .
J gene: TRBJ1-1
clone size: .
CDR3 protein: CASRFFDGMNAEAFF
CDR3 DNA: TGCGCCAGCAGGTTCTTCGACGGGATGAACGCTGAAGCTTTCTTT

V gene: TRBV18
D gene: .
J gene: TRBJ2-3
clone size: few
CDR3 protein: CASSWNFGPPTDTQYF
CDR3 DNA: TGTGCCAGCTCATGGAATTTTGGGCCCCCCACAGATACGCAGTATTTT

V gene: TRBV11-2
D gene: TRBD1
J gene: TRBJ2-3
clone size: many
CDR3 protein: CASSLVAGTGWGTDTQYF
CDR3 DNA: TGTGCCAGCAGCTTAGTAGCCGGGACAGGTTGGGGCACAGATACGCAGTATTTT

V gene: TRBV4-1
D gene: .
J gene: TRBJ2-1
clone size: many
CDR3 protein: CASSQRQHFNEQFF
CDR3 DNA: TGCGCCAGCAGCCAAAGGCAGCACTTCAATGAGCAGTTCTTC

V gene: TRBV5-6
D gene: TRBD1
J gene: TRBJ1-2
clone size: many
CDR3 protein: CASSPIDRGLYGYTF
CDR3 DNA: TGTGCCAGCAGCCCCATCGACAGGGGGCTTTATGGCTACACCTTC

V gene: TRBV20-1
D gene: .
J gene: TRBJ2-1
clone size: many
CDR3 protein: CSAIGLPGSYNEQFF
CDR3 DNA: TGCAGTGCTATCGGGCTACCTGGCTCCTACAATGAGCAGTTCTTC

V gene: TRBV28
D gene: .
J gene: TRBJ1-1
clone size: few
CDR3 protein: CASSSIDTEAFF
CDR3 DNA: TGTGCCAGCAGTTCAATTGACACTGAAGCTTTCTTT

V gene: TRBV4-1
D gene: .
J gene: TRBJ2-7
clone size: many
CDR3 protein: CASSHRCVSLYEQYF
CDR3 DNA: TGCGCCAGCAGCCATAGGTGTGTGAGCCTATACGAGCAGTACTTC

V gene: TRBV6-6
D gene: .
J gene: TRBJ2-7
clone size: many
CDR3 protein: CASSNQGLVEQYF
CDR3 DNA: TGTGCCAGCAGCAATCAAGGACTGGTCGAGCAGTACTTC

V gene: TRBV5-1
D gene: .
J gene: TRBJ2-1
clone size: many
CDR3 protein: CASSLAGWGQYNEQFF
CDR3 DNA: TGCGCCAGCAGCTTGGCCGGGTGGGGTCAATACAATGAGCAGTTCTTC

V gene: TRBV6-5
D gene: .
J gene: TRBJ1-1
clone size: many
CDR3 protein: CASRPSDTEAFF
CDR3 DNA: TGTGCCAGCAGGCCTTCGGACACTGAAGCTTTCTTT